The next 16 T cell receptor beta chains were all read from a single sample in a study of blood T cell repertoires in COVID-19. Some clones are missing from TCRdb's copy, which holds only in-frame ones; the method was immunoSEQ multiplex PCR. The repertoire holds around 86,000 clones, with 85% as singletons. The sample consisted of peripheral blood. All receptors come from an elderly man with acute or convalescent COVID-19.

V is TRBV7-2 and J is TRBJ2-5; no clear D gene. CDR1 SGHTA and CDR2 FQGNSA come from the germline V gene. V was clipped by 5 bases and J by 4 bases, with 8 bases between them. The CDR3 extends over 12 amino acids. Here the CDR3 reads CASSPPSETQYF. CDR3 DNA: TGTGCCAGCAGCCCCCCCTCAGAGACCCAGTACTTC.

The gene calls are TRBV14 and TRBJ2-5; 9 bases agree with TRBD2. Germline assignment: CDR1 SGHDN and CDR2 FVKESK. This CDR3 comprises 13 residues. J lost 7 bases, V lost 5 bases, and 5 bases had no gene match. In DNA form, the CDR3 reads TGTGCCAGCAGCGGACTAGCGACGTGGACCCAGTACTTC. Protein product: CASSGLATWTQYF. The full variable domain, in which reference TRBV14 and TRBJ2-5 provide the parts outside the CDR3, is EAGVTQFPSHSVIEKGQTVTLRCDPISGHDNLYWYRRVMGKEIKFLLHFVKESKQDESGMPNNRFLAERTGGTYSTLKVQPAELEDSGVYFCASSGLATWTQYFGPGTRLLVL.

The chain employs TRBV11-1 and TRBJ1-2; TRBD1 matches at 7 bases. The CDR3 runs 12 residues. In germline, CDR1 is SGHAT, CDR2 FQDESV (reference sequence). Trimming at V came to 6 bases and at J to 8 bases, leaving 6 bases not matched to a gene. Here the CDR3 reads CASSKGQRGYTF. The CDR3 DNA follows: TGTGCCAGCAGTAAGGGACAGAGAGGCTACACCTTC.

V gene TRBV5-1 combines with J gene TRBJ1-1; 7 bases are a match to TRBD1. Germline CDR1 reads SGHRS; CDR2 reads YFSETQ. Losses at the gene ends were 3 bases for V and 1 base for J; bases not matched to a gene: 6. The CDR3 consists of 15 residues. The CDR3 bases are TGCGCCAGCAGCTGGACCGGACAGGCGAACACTGAAGCTTTCTTT. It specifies CASSWTGQANTEAFF. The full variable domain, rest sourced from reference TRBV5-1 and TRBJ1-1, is KAGVTQTPRYLIKTRGQQVTLSCSPISGHRSVSWYQQTPGQGLQFLFEYFSETQRNKGNFPGRFSGRQFSNSRSEMNVSTLELGDSALYLCASSWTGQANTEAFFGQGTRLTVV.

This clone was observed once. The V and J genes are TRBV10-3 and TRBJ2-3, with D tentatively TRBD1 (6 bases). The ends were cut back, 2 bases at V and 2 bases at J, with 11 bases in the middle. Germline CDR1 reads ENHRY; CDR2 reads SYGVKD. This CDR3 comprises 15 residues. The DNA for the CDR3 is TGTGCCATCAGTGAGGACAGGCGAGACACAGATACGCAGTATTTT. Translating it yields CAISEDRRDTDTQYF.

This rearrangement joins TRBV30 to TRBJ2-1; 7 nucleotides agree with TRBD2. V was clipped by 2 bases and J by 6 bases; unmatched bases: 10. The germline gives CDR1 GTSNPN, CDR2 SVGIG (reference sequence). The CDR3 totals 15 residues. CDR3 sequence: CAWSPTAGTTNEQFF. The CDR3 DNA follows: TGTGCCTGGAGTCCAACCGCCGGGACTACCAATGAGCAGTTCTTC. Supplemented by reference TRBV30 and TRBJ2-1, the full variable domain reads SQTIHQWPATLVQPVGSPLSLECTVEGTSNPNLYWYRQAAGRGLQLLFYSVGIGQISSEVPQNLSASRPQDRQFILSSKKLLLSDSGFYLCAWSPTAGTTNEQFFGPGTRLTVL.

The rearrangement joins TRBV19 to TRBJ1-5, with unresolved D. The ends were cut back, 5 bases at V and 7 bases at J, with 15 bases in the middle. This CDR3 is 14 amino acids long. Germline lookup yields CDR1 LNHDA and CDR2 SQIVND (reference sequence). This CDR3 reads CASSLSGRGQPQHF. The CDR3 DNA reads TGTGCCAGTAGTCTATCGGGGAGAGGACAGCCCCAGCATTTT.

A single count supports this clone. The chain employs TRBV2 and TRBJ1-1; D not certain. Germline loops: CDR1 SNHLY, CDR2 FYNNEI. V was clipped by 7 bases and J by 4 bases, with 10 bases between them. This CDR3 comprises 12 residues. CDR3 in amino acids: CASKVGGTEAFF. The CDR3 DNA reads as TGTGCCAGCAAAGTGGGAGGCACTGAAGCTTTCTTT. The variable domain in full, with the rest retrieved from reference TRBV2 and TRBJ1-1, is EPEVTQTPSHQVTQMGQEVILRCVPISNHLYFYWYRQILGQKVEFLVSFYNNEISEKSEIFDDQFSVERPDGSNFTLKIRSTKLEDSAMYFCASKVGGTEAFFGQGTRLTVV.

DNA of the CDR3: TGCGCCAGCAGCTTGGGACACAGGGAAGCCTACGAGCAGTACTTC. As protein: CASSLGHREAYEQYF. The chain is built from TRBV5-1 and TRBJ2-7; the D gene is possibly TRBD1 (6 bases). The CDR3 has 15 residues. CDR1 and CDR2 from the germline V gene are SGHRS and YFSETQ. Trimming removed 0 bases at V and 2 bases at J, with 12 bases between. The whole variable domain, remainder taken from reference TRBV5-1 and TRBJ2-7, is KAGVTQTPRYLIKTRGQQVTLSCSPISGHRSVSWYQQTPGQGLQFLFEYFSETQRNKGNFPGRFSGRQFSNSRSEMNVSTLELGDSALYLCASSLGHREAYEQYFGPGTRLTVT.

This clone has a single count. CDR3 region: CASRVRGLSYEQYF. The CDR3 DNA sequence: TGTGCCAGCAGAGTCAGGGGGCTCTCCTACGAGCAGTACTTC. V and J are TRBV27 and TRBJ2-7; 8 positions agree with TRBD1. With 6 bases clipped from V and 0 bases from J, the junction kept 4 bases outside the gene matches. The germline gives CDR1 MNHEY, CDR2 SMNVEV (reference sequence). This CDR3 has 14 amino acids.

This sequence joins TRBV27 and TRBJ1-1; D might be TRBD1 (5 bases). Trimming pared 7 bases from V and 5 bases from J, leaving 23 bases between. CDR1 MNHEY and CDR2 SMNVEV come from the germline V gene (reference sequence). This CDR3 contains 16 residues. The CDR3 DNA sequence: TGTGCCAGCAACCACGGGCAGGGTCGGGCAAAGACTGAAGCTTTCTTT. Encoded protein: CASNHGQGRAKTEAFF.

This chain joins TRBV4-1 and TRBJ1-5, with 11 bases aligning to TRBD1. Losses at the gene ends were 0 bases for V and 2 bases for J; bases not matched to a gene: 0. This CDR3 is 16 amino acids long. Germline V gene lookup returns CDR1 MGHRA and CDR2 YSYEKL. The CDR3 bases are TGCGCCAGCAGCCAAGAGGGACAGGGGGGCAATCAGCCCCAGCATTTT. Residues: CASSQEGQGGNQPQHF.

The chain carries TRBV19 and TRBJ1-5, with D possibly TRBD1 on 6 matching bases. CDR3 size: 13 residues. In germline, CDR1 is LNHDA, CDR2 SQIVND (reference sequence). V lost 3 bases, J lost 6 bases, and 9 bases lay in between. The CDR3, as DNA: TGTGCCAGTAGTATCTCAGGGGTTCAGCCCCAGCATTTT. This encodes CASSISGVQPQHF.

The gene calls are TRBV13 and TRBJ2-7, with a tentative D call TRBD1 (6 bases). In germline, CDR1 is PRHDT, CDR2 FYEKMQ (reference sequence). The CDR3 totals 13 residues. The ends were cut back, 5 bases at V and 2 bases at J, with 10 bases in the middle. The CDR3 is CASSGRGPYEQYF. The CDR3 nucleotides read TGTGCCAGCAGCGGCAGGGGTCCCTACGAGCAGTACTTC.

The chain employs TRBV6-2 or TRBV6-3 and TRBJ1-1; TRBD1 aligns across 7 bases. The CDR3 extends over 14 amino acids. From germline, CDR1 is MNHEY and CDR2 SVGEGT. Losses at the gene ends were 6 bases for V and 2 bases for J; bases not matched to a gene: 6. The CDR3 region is CASRPGTVNTEAFF. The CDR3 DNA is TGTGCCAGCAGACCTGGGACAGTCAACACTGAAGCTTTCTTT.

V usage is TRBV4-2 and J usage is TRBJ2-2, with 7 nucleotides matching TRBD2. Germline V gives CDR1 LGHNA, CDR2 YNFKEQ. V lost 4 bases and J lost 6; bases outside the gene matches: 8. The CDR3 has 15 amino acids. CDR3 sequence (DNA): TGTGCCAGCAGCCCCACGACTAGCCTTGCCGGGGAGCTGTTTTTT. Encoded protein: CASSPTTSLAGELFF.